This entry lists 27 T cell receptor beta chains sequenced from one sample in a study of identical twins. TCRdb used MiXCR to reprocess the 5' RACE reads, holding one entry per CDR3 protein. In the table there are roughly 570,000 distinct CDR3 sequences, nearly 10% of which are singletons. This sample was also put to use in a study of yellow fever vaccine responses in identical twins.

The sequenced sample consisted of PBMCs. All receptors derive from a woman younger than 35 in good health.

This clonotype has more than one count but fewer than ten. The V gene is TRBV19, the J gene TRBJ2-2, with D perhaps given as TRBD1 or TRBD2 (5 bases each). V was clipped by 1 base and J by 6 bases, with 6 bases between them. This CDR3 has 13 amino acids. Germline-derived CDR1 and CDR2 are LNHDA and SQIVND (reference sequence). Here the CDR3 reads CASSIGGAGELFF. CDR3 nucleotide sequence: TGTGCCAGTAGTATAGGAGGGGCCGGGGAGCTGTTTTTT.

This rearrangement joins TRBV5-1 to TRBJ2-1; D may be TRBD1 or TRBD2 (5 bases each). CDR3 length: 15 residues. V was pared by 1 base and J by 4 bases, with 12 bases between. Germline V gene lookup returns CDR1 SGHRS and CDR2 YFSETQ. CDR3 coding DNA: TGCGCCAGCAGCTTGATGGGAGACAGTTACAATGAGCAGTTCTTC. Translated: CASSLMGDSYNEQFF.

This clonotype was counted a single time. Possible read error: a much larger clone is one base away. The chain carries TRBV2 and TRBJ1-6; TRBD1 is a possible D gene (5 bases). This CDR3 has 15 residues. Per germline, CDR1 SNHLY and CDR2 FYNNEI. The chain's CDR3 is CASTESGTVNTPLHF. The CDR3 DNA follows: TGTGCCAGCACAGAATCCGGGACGGTTAATACACCCCTCCACTTT.

This clonotype was counted ten times or more. This rearrangement joins TRBV24-1 to TRBJ2-7; possible D gene TRBD2, 5 bases. Germline CDR1 is KGHDR and CDR2 is SFDVKD. The CDR3 length is 13 residues. Trimming took off 3 bases at V and 0 bases at J, with 5 bases between the two ends. The CDR3 DNA is TGTGCCACCAGTGATGACTACTCCTACGAGCAGTACTTC. Protein product: CATSDDYSYEQYF.

The rearrangement links TRBV3-1 to TRBJ2-3, with D uncertain. Trimming left V 2 bases short and J 2 bases short, with 11 bases between. This CDR3 is 15 amino acids long. Germline CDR1 LGHDT, CDR2 YNNKEL (reference sequence). CDR3 protein: CASSQSNFFTDTQYF. The CDR3 DNA reads TGTGCCAGCAGCCAATCTAATTTCTTCACAGATACGCAGTATTTT.

The V call is TRBV6-2 or TRBV6-3, the J call TRBJ1-1, with 9 bases identical to TRBD1. The CDR3 spans 15 residues. The V and J ends lost 0 bases and 4 bases, in that order; junction bases with no gene match: 3. From germline, CDR1 is MNHEY and CDR2 SVGEGT. The CDR3 DNA reads as TGTGCCAGCAGTTACTCCGACAGGGGGGTCACTGAAGCTTTCTTT. Its translation: CASSYSDRGVTEAFF.

This clonotype has a count of ten or more. The chain is built from TRBV6-1 and TRBJ2-1; tentatively, D is TRBD2 (5 bases). From germline, CDR1 is MNHNS and CDR2 SASEGT. Trimming shortened V by 3 bases and J by 4 bases, and 10 bases separated the two germline ends. This CDR3 region has 14 residues. CDR3 sequence (DNA): TGTGCCAGCAGTGATTCGGGGAATTACAATGAGCAGTTCTTC. Amino acids: CASSDSGNYNEQFF.

This clonotype was seen repeatedly, ten times or more. This sequence joins TRBV6-4 and TRBJ2-3, with D possibly being TRBD2 (5 bases). This CDR3 has 14 amino acids. Germline CDR1 reads MRHNA; CDR2 reads SNTAGT. With 2 bases removed from V and 4 bases from J, the gap between germline ends came to 10 bases. Written as DNA, the CDR3 is TGTGCCAGCAGTGACGAGGTCGGGGCAGATACGCAGTATTTT. Translation gives CASSDEVGADTQYF.

In this sample, this clonotype turned up many times. The rearrangement links TRBV21-1 to TRBJ2-1; the D call in the table, TRBD1, was not verified against the DNA. TRBV21-1 counts as a pseudogene. The CDR3 contains 19 residues. The CDR3 DNA is TGTGCCAGCAGCAATTGGGGACAGGGGTTCGGGAGGGCCGGAAATGAGCAGTTCTTC. It translates to CASSNWGQGFGRAGNEQFF.

The chain carries TRBV6-2 or TRBV6-3 and TRBJ2-3; no definite D call. This CDR3 is built from 16 residues. CDR1 MNHEY and CDR2 SVGEGT come from the germline V gene. Trimming stripped 6 bases from V and 1 base from J, with 17 bases between. CDR3 protein: CASSLGPALGTDTQYF. CDR3 in DNA: TGTGCCAGCAGCCTCGGACCGGCCTTGGGCACAGATACGCAGTATTTT.

This sequence joins TRBV29-1 and TRBJ2-2, with 11 bases matching TRBD2. The V gene end was trimmed by 2 bases and the J gene end by 5 bases; junction bases not matched to a gene: 4. This CDR3 comprises 15 residues. Germline V gene data show CDR1 as SQVTM and CDR2 as ANQGSEA. The CDR3: CSVEIASGRTGELFF. The CDR3 bases are TGCAGCGTTGAAATCGCTAGCGGGAGGACCGGGGAGCTGTTTTTT.

The gene calls are TRBV3-1 and TRBJ2-1; possible D gene TRBD1, 6 bases. The germline CDR1 and CDR2 sequences are LGHDT and YNNKEL (reference sequence). This CDR3 is 17 amino acids long. The germline V and J ends were trimmed by 3 bases and 1 base, with 16 bases remaining between them. The CDR3 protein is CASSHLGGQVSYNEQFF. The CDR3 DNA reads TGTGCCAGCAGCCACCTAGGGGGTCAGGTATCCTACAATGAGCAGTTCTTC.

This clonotype was counted between two and nine times. The chain employs TRBV4-3 and TRBJ2-2, with 10 bases matching TRBD2. This CDR3 has 17 residues. Germline CDR1 reads LGHNA; CDR2 reads YSLEER. After removal of 3 bases from V and 0 bases from J, the junction contained 4 bases not matched to a gene. The CDR3 region is CASSQRTSGANTGELFF. For the CDR3, the DNA is TGCGCCAGCAGCCAGAGGACTAGCGGAGCGAACACCGGGGAGCTGTTTTTT.

This clonotype was seen repeatedly, ten times or more. The rearrangement links TRBV3-1 to TRBJ1-2; 7 nucleotides match TRBD1. Germline lookup yields CDR1 LGHDT and CDR2 YNNKEL (reference sequence). Germline trimming cut 5 bases from V and 2 bases from J; bases unmatched to any gene: 5. The length of the CDR3 is 14 residues. Here the CDR3 DNA reads TGTGCCAGCAGCAACCGACAGGGAAACTATGGCTACACCTTC. It yields the protein CASSNRQGNYGYTF. The complete variable domain, with remaining parts taken from reference TRBV3-1 and TRBJ1-2, reads DTAVSQTPKYLVTQMGNDKSIKCEQNLGHDTMYWYKQDSKKFLKIMFSYNNKELIINETVPNRFSPKSPDKAHLNLHINSLELGDSAVYFCASSNRQGNYGYTFGSGTRLTVV.

This chain connects TRBV12-3 or TRBV12-4 to TRBJ2-2; possibly TRBD1 or TRBD2 for D (5 bases each). The CDR3 is 13 residues long. The V end was cut by 6 bases, the J end by 6 bases, with 11 bases between. CDR3 amino acids: CASRALGAGELFF. In DNA, the CDR3 is TGTGCCAGCAGGGCACTAGGGGCCGGGGAGCTGTTTTTT.

This clonotype was recorded at least ten times. V and J are TRBV29-1 and TRBJ2-3; either TRBD1 or TRBD2 may supply D (6 bases each). Per germline, CDR1 SQVTM and CDR2 ANQGSEA. V gave up 4 bases and J gave up 6 bases, with 14 bases separating them. The CDR3 runs to 13 residues. This CDR3 reads CSVGSGAGDTQYF. The CDR3 DNA reads TGCAGCGTTGGGTCAGGGGCGGGGGATACGCAGTATTTT.

Many counts were recorded for this clonotype. The rearrangement uses TRBV20-1 and TRBJ2-1; 10 bases fit TRBD2. This CDR3 region has 14 residues. V was pared by 1 base and J by 9 bases, with 6 bases of the junction left unmatched. The germline gives CDR1 DFQATT, CDR2 SNEGSKA (reference sequence). The chain's CDR3 is CSARVPSGSVEQFF. As DNA, the CDR3 is TGCAGTGCTAGAGTCCCTAGCGGGAGCGTTGAGCAGTTCTTC.

The rearrangement joins TRBV12-3 or TRBV12-4 to TRBJ1-2, with a tentative D call TRBD1 (6 bases). Trimming pared 3 bases from V and 8 bases from J, leaving 13 bases between. The CDR3 spans 13 residues. The CDR3 DNA follows: TGTGCCAGCAGTTTCCCCAACAGGGTCGGCTACACCTTC. This encodes CASSFPNRVGYTF.

This clonotype turned up a few times. The chain links TRBV7-2 to TRBJ2-7; a possible D gene is TRBD1 (6 bases). The V end lost 6 bases, the J end lost 4 bases, and 13 bases lay between the germline ends. This CDR3 is 13 amino acids long. The germline gives CDR1 SGHTA, CDR2 FQGNSA. In DNA, the CDR3 is TGTGCCAGCAGGCCAGGGGCAAAATACGAGCAGTACTTC. This sequence encodes CASRPGAKYEQYF.

This chain links TRBV7-9 with TRBJ2-5; 8 bases are a match to TRBD1. The ends lost 6 bases at V and 5 bases at J; junction bases unmatched: 5. Germline values: CDR1 SEHNR, CDR2 FQNEAQ (reference sequence). The CDR3 consists of 13 residues. CDR3 sequence: CASRQQGVETQYF. In nucleotides, the CDR3 is TGTGCCAGCAGACAACAGGGGGTTGAGACCCAGTACTTC.

This clonotype was observed many times. This chain joins TRBV7-4 and TRBJ2-7, with TRBD1 identical over 7 bases. CDR3 length: 17 residues. Germline CDR1 is SGHVT and CDR2 is SQSDAQ. V lost 7 bases, J lost 2 bases, and 17 bases stayed unmatched. The CDR3, as DNA: TGTGCCAGCACTGGAACAAACCGGGACAGACGTCCCTACGAGCAGTACTTC. Translated, it gives CASTGTNRDRRPYEQYF. The whole variable domain, filled in from reference TRBV7-4 and TRBJ2-7, reads GAGVSQSPRYKVAKRGRDVALRCDSISGHVTLYWYRQTLGQGSEVLTYSQSDAQRDKSGRPSGRFSAERPERSVSTLKIQRTEQGDSAVYLCASTGTNRDRRPYEQYFGPGTRLTVT.

The CDR3 is CSVLTGRRTGELFF. The CDR3 nucleotides are TGCAGCGTCCTCACAGGGAGGAGAACCGGGGAGCTGTTTTTT. This chain uses TRBV29-1 with TRBJ2-2, with D perhaps being TRBD1 or TRBD2 (6 bases each). Trimming pared 6 bases from V and 5 bases from J, leaving 16 bases between. Germline loops: CDR1 SQVTM, CDR2 ANQGSEA. CDR3 size: 14 residues.

The CDR3 loop reads CASSPGQGATLLDIQYF. The CDR3 region has the DNA TGTGCCAGCAGCCCGGGACAGGGGGCCACTCTTTTGGACATTCAGTACTTC. The rearrangement links TRBV7-9 to TRBJ2-4; 12 bases agree with TRBD1. The CDR3 contains 17 residues. Trimming cost V 5 bases and J 8 bases; bases outside gene matches: 13. Germline CDR1 reads SEHNR; CDR2 reads FQNEAQ (reference sequence).

The rearrangement links TRBV24-1 to TRBJ1-2, with D uncertain. Germline V gives CDR1 KGHDR, CDR2 SFDVKD. Trimming left V 4 bases short and J 8 bases short, with 10 bases between. The CDR3 is 12 amino acids. The CDR3 here is CATSEIDGGYTF. CDR3 sequence (DNA): TGTGCCACCAGTGAAATTGACGGAGGCTACACCTTC.

Only a few counts were recorded for this clonotype. This sequence joins TRBV15 and TRBJ2-5; D tentatively fits TRBD1 or TRBD2 (6 bases each). In germline, CDR1 is LNHNV, CDR2 YYDKDF (reference sequence). The V gene lost 1 base and the J gene lost 3 bases, with 24 bases spanning the gap. This CDR3 has 19 residues. CDR3 residues: CATSRGSSGGGGLKETQYF. The CDR3 nucleotides are TGTGCCACCAGCAGAGGGAGTAGCGGAGGTGGGGGGCTGAAAGAGACCCAGTACTTC.

This clonotype was counted between two and nine times. The CDR3 region is CASSPTGGTQRGAFF. The CDR3 DNA is TGTGCCAGCAGCCCCACTGGGGGAACTCAACGGGGAGCTTTCTTT. V usage is TRBV9 and J usage is TRBJ1-1; possibly TRBD1 for D (5 bases). Germline CDR1 and CDR2: SGDLS and YYNGEE. Trimming left V 4 bases short and J 10 bases short, with 23 bases between. This CDR3 spans 15 amino acids. The variable domain in full, with the rest retrieved from reference TRBV9 and TRBJ1-1, is DSGVTQTPKHLITATGQRVTLRCSPRSGDLSVYWYQQSLDQGLQFLIQYYNGEERAKGNILERFSAQQFPDLHSELNLSSLELGDSALYFCASSPTGGTQRGAFFGQGTRLTVV.

The chain uses TRBV12-3 or TRBV12-4 and TRBJ1-4; tentative D call: TRBD1 (6 bases). Deletions cut 6 bases from V and 7 bases from J, with 12 bases between. This CDR3 contains 13 residues. As DNA, the CDR3 is TGTGCCAGCAGCCGCACGGGGGCTGAAAAACTGTTTTTT. Its protein product is CASSRTGAEKLFF.